The T cell receptor (beta chain) described here comes from a study of vaccination and CD4 T cells after COVID-19. Whole-study context: Two of the convalescents were Hispanic, and convalescents were six males and four females. Treatment of control cultures consisted of a CEFX pool, an HIV-1 Nef pool, or no peptide.

Sequencing of DNA taken from cultured CD4+ T cells relied on the Oncomine TCR Beta short-read assay. Extraction of genomic DNA was performed on cultured CD4+ T cells. MiXCR, run by TCRdb on the PCR reads, gives a single entry per CDR3 protein. The sample lists about 9,700 distinct CDR3 sequences, 30% to 35% occurring once. Described treatment: roughly nine-day PBMC culture with coronavirus spike peptide pools or control peptides (ViraFEST assay). According to the study, CD4+ T cells from the unexposed donor were gathered ahead of the COVID-19 pandemic (2011-2018). Expanded clonotypes were found by TCR sequencing after peptide-pool stimulation (ViraFEST). Four cold-coronavirus spikes and SARS-CoV-2 S/N were the probes applied, cells permitting, to CD4+ T cells from unexposed donors. Points on this clonotype: The antigen is unknown.

Trimming took off 6 bases at V and 5 bases at J, with 10 bases between the two ends. CDR3 size: 12 residues. Germline lookup yields CDR1 KGHSH and CDR2 LQKENI. The rearrangement joins TRBV18 to TRBJ2-5; D gene ambiguous. The sequence was collected from a human donor in good health. The specimen was CD4+ T cells from blood, cultured in vitro. CDR3 coding DNA: TGTGCCAGCTCCCCCGGGCGGGAGACCCAGTACTTC. This encodes CASSPGRETQYF.